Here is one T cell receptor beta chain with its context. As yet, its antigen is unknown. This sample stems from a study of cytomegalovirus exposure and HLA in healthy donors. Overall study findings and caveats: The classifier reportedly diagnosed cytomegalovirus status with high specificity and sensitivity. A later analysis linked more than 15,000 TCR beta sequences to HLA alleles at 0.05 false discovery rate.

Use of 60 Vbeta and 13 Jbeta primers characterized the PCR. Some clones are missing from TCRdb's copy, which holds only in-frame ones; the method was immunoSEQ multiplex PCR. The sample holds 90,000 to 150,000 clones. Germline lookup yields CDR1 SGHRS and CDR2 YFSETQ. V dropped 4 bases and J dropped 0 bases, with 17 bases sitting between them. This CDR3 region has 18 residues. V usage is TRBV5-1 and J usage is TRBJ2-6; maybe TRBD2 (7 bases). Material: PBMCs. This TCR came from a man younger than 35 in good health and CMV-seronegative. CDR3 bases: TGCGCCAGCAGCCCAGCTGCGGGGGCCTTCTCTGGGGCCAACGTCCTGACTTTC. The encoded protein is CASSPAAGAFSGANVLTF. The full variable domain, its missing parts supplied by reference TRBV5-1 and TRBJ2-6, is KAGVTQTPRYLIKTRGQQVTLSCSPISGHRSVSWYQQTPGQGLQFLFEYFSETQRNKGNFPGRFSGRQFSNSRSEMNVSTLELGDSALYLCASSPAAGAFSGANVLTFGAGSRLTVL.